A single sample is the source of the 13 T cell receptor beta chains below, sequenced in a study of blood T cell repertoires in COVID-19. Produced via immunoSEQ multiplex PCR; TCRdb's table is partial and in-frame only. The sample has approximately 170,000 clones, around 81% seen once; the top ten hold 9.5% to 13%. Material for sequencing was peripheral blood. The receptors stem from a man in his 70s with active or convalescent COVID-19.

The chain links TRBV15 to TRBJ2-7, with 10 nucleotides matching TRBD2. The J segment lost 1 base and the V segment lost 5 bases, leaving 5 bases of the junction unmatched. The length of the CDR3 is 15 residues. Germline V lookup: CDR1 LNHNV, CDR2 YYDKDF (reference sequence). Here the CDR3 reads CATSDQREGSYEQYF. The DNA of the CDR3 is TGTGCCACCAGCGACCAGCGGGAGGGGTCCTACGAGCAGTACTTC. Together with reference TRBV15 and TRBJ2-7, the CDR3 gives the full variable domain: DAMVIQNPRYQVTQFGKPVTLSCSQTLNHNVMYWYQQKSSQAPKLLFHYYDKDFNNEADTPDNFQSRRPNTSFCFLDIRSPGLGDTAMYLCATSDQREGSYEQYFGPGTRLTVT.

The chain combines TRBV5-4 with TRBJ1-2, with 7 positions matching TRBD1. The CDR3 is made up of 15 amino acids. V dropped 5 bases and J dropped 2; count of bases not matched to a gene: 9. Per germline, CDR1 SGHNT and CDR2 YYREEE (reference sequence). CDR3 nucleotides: TGTGCCAGCAGACTCCGGGACAGTTTCAACTATGGCTACACCTTC. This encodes CASRLRDSFNYGYTF. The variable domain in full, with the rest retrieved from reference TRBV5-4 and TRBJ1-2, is ETGVTQSPTHLIKTRGQQVTLRCSSQSGHNTVSWYQQALGQGPQFIFQYYREEENGRGNFPPRFSGLQFPNYSSELNVNALELDDSALYLCASRLRDSFNYGYTFGSGTRLTVV.

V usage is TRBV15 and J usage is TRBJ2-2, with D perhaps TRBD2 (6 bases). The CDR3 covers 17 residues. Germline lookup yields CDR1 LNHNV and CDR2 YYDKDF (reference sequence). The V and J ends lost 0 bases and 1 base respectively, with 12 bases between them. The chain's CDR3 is CATSRDGGTQNTGELFF. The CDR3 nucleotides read TGTGCCACCAGCAGAGATGGGGGGACTCAGAACACCGGGGAGCTGTTTTTT.

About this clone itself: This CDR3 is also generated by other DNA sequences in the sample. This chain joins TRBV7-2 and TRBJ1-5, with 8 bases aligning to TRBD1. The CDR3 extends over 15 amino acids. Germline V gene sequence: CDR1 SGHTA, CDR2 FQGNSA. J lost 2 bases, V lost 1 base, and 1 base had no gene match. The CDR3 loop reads CASSLGQGRNQPQHF. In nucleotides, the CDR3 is TGTGCCAGCAGCTTAGGACAGGGGCGCAATCAGCCCCAGCATTTT. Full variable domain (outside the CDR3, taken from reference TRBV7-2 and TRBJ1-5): GAGVSQSPSNKVTEKGKDVELRCDPISGHTALYWYRQSLGQGLEFLIYFQGNSAPDKSGLPSDRFSAERTGGSVSTLTIQRTQQEDSAVYLCASSLGQGRNQPQHFGDGTRLSIL.

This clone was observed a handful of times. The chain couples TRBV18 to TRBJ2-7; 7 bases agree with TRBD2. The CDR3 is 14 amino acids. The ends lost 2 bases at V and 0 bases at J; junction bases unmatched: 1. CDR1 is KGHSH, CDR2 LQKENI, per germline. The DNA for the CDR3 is TGTGCCAGCTCACCAGGGACTACCTCCTACGAGCAGTACTTC. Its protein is CASSPGTTSYEQYF.

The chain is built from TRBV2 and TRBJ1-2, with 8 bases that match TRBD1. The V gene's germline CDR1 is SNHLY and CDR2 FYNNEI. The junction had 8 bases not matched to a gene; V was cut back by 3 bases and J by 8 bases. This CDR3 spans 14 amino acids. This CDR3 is CASSEMDRVGGYTF. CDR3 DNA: TGTGCCAGCAGTGAGATGGACAGGGTTGGAGGCTACACCTTC.

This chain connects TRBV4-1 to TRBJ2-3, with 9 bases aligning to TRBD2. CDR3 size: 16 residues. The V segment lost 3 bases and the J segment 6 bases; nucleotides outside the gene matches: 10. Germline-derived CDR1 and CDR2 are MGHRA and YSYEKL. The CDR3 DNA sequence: TGCGCCAGCAGCCAGGCGGGACTAGCCCTCCGGGATACGCAGTATTTT. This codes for CASSQAGLALRDTQYF.

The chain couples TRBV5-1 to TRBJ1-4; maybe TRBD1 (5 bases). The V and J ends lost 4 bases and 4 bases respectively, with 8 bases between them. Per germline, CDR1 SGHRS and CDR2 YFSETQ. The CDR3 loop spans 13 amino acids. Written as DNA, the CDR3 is TGCGCCAGCAGCCCAGACAGTAATGAAAAACTGTTTTTT. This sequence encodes CASSPDSNEKLFF.

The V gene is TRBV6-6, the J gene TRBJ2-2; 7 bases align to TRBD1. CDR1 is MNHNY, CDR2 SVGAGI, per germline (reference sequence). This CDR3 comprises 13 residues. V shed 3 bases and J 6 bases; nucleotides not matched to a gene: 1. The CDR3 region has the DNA TGTGCCAGCAGTTATACAGGGGCCGGGGAGCTGTTTTTT. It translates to CASSYTGAGELFF.

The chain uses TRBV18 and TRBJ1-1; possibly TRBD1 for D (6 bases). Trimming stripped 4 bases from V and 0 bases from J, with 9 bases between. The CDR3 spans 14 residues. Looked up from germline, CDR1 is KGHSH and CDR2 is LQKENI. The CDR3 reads CASSLTGMNTEAFF. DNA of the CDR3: TGTGCCAGCTCACTCACAGGGATGAACACTGAAGCTTTCTTT.

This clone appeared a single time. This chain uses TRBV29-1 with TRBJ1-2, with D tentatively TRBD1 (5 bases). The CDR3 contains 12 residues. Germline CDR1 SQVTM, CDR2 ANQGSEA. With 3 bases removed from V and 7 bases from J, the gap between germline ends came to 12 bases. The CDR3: CSVDSRDGGYTF. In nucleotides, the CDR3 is TGCAGCGTTGATTCCAGGGATGGTGGCTACACCTTC.

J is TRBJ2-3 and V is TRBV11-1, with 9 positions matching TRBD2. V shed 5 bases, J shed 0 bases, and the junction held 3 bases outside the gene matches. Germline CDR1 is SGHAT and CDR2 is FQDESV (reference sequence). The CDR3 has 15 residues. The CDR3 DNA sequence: TGTGCCAGCAGCCCTAGCGGGACTAGCACAGATACGCAGTATTTT. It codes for CASSPSGTSTDTQYF.

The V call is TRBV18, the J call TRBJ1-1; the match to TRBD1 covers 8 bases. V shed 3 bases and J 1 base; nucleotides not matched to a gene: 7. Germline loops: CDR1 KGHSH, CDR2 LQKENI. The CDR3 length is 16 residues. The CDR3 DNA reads TGTGCCAGCTCACCCCTCGGGACAGGAACGAACACTGAAGCTTTCTTT. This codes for CASSPLGTGTNTEAFF.